These 28 T cell receptor beta chains were all obtained from the same sample, sequenced in a study of cytomegalovirus exposure and HLA in healthy donors (dated by TCRdb to the late 2010s). Library preparation was by the immunoSEQ multiplex PCR assay. A mixture of 60 forward primers for TCR Vbeta segments and 13 reverse primers for TCR Jbeta segments was used in the multiplex PCR. The table comes from immuneACCESS by way of TCRdb, which keeps in-frame sequences with V and J called. Part of the clones is missing from these tables; in studies checked, under half for an unresolved V gene and the rest for unknown reasons. Within this sample are around 100,000 clones, with about four fifths of them counted one time only. The ten largest clones add up to roughly 2% of the sample. Specimen: PBMCs. Every receptor here comes from a man between 18 and 35 years old in good health and CMV-seronegative.

This chain connects TRBV5-8 to TRBJ2-5; no firm D call. This CDR3 spans 15 amino acids. V dropped 3 bases and J dropped 4 bases, with 16 bases sitting between them. CDR1 and CDR2 (germline): SGHTS, YDEGEE. The CDR3 nucleotides read TGTGCCAGCAGCTCAACGCTAGGCTCTGGAGAGACCCAGTACTTC. This gives the protein CASSSTLGSGETQYF.

This chain uses TRBV7-9 with TRBJ2-7; the D gene is possibly TRBD1 (5 bases). V was pared by 4 bases and J by 2 bases, with 6 bases between. This CDR3 comprises 12 residues. Germline V lookup: CDR1 SEHNR, CDR2 FQNEAQ (reference sequence). The CDR3 nucleotides are TGTGCCAGCAGCTCCAGGGCCTACGAGCAGTACTTC. It is translated as CASSSRAYEQYF. The full variable domain, rest sourced from reference TRBV7-9 and TRBJ2-7, is DTGVSQNPRHKITKRGQNVTFRCDPISEHNRLYWYRQTLGQGPEFLTYFQNEAQLEKSRLLSDRFSAERPKGSFSTLEIQRTEQGDSAMYLCASSSRAYEQYFGPGTRLTVT.

About this clone: The sample contains more than one DNA sequence encoding this CDR3. The CDR3 DNA reads as TGCGCCAGCAGCTTGACCGGGGACTATGGCTACACCTTC. This gives the protein CASSLTGDYGYTF. This chain joins TRBV5-1 and TRBJ1-2, with no clear D. CDR1 SGHRS and CDR2 YFSETQ come from the germline V gene. The CDR3 runs to 13 residues. The V and J ends lost 1 base and 3 bases respectively, with 7 bases between them.

The CDR3 is CASSLVGSLGTSGNTIYF. The CDR3 region has the DNA TGTGCCAGCTCGCTAGTAGGCTCGCTAGGAACTTCTGGAAACACCATATATTTT. This chain connects TRBV18 to TRBJ1-3; D is unclear. The V and J ends lost 6 bases and 1 base respectively, with 22 bases between them. The CDR3 has 18 amino acids. In germline, CDR1 is KGHSH, CDR2 LQKENI.

There are a few counts of this clone. V gene TRBV4-3 combines with J gene TRBJ1-1, with 7 positions matching TRBD1. The CDR3 loop spans 17 amino acids. CDR1 is LGHNA, CDR2 YSLEER, per germline. The V gene end was trimmed by 0 bases and the J gene end by 3 bases; junction bases not matched to a gene: 10. The CDR3 bases are TGCGCCAGCAGCCAAGAGTTCTGGGAAGGGGGCGACACTGAAGCTTTCTTT. This sequence encodes CASSQEFWEGGDTEAFF.

The chain carries TRBV5-6 and TRBJ1-2; D is unresolved. The CDR3 totals 12 residues. Germline-derived CDR1 and CDR2 are SGHDT and YYEEEE. V was shortened by 4 bases and J by 3 bases, with 7 bases between the two germline ends. The CDR3 sequence is CASSPSDYGYTF. In nucleotides, the CDR3 is TGTGCCAGCAGCCCAAGCGACTATGGCTACACCTTC.

The chain is built from TRBV28 and TRBJ2-2, with 7 nucleotides matching TRBD2. The CDR3 extends over 15 amino acids. J gave up 7 bases and V 6 bases, and 11 bases lay outside the gene matches. The V gene's germline CDR1 is MDHEN and CDR2 SYDVKM. The CDR3 region is CASSRDYRRGGELFF. CDR3 nucleotides: TGTGCCAGCAGCCGGGACTACCGACGGGGCGGGGAGCTGTTTTTT.

The J gene is TRBJ1-5, the V gene TRBV25-1; D possibly corresponds to TRBD1 (5 bases). Germline V gives CDR1 MGHDK, CDR2 SYGVNS. Trimming left V 3 bases short and J 1 base short, with 10 bases between. The CDR3 extends over 15 amino acids. DNA for the CDR3: TGTGCCAGCAGTGAGCCCGGGGGGAGCAATCAGCCCCAGCATTTT. Translating gives CASSEPGGSNQPQHF.

The chain uses TRBV29-1 and TRBJ2-1; 8 nucleotides align to TRBD2. The J segment lost 5 bases and the V segment lost 8 bases, leaving 11 bases of the junction unmatched. Germline lookup yields CDR1 SQVTM and CDR2 ANQGSEA. The CDR3 covers 14 residues. The CDR3 here is CSYIPQRENNEQFF. Written as DNA, the CDR3 is TGCAGCTACATCCCACAGCGGGAGAACAATGAGCAGTTCTTC.

The rearrangement uses TRBV7-9 and TRBJ1-1; the D is unclear. The V gene lost 7 bases and the J gene lost 1 base, with 10 bases spanning the gap. Looked up from germline, CDR1 is SEHNR and CDR2 is FQNEAQ (reference sequence). This CDR3 has 13 residues. The CDR3 nucleotides are TGTGCCAGCAACGAGAGAAGGAACACTGAAGCTTTCTTT. Residues: CASNERRNTEAFF.

The chain joins TRBV7-9 to TRBJ1-3; no clear D gene. CDR3 size: 14 residues. Looked up from germline, CDR1 is SEHNR and CDR2 is FQNEAQ (reference sequence). The V gene lost 7 bases and the J gene lost 0 bases, with 10 bases spanning the gap. This CDR3 is CASTGGVSGNTIYF. DNA for the CDR3: TGTGCCAGCACGGGCGGGGTCTCTGGAAACACCATATATTTT.

This clone occurred a few times. The chain links TRBV6-1 to TRBJ2-3; 11 nucleotides agree with TRBD2. The trim removed 2 bases at V and 6 bases at J, leaving 4 bases unmatched. CDR3 length: 15 residues. Germline-derived CDR1 and CDR2 are MNHNS and SASEGT. The CDR3 nucleotides read TGTGCCAGCAGTGAATTGGCTAGCGGGAGGGATACGCAGTATTTT. It translates to CASSELASGRDTQYF.

The chain uses TRBV30 and TRBJ1-3; a weak D match, TRBD1 (6 bases). Trimming stripped 4 bases from V and 4 bases from J, with 23 bases between. The CDR3 is 17 residues long. CDR1 GTSNPN and CDR2 SVGIG come from the germline V gene (reference sequence). The CDR3 reads CAWNPSLLNRVGNTIYF. The CDR3, as DNA: TGTGCCTGGAACCCTTCCCTATTAAACAGGGTAGGAAACACCATATATTTT.

The chain has TRBV6-6 and TRBJ2-7, with D perhaps matching TRBD2 (6 bases). Germline CDR1 is MNHNY and CDR2 is SVGAGI (reference sequence). Trimming took off 6 bases at V and 3 bases at J, with 21 bases between the two ends. The CDR3 has 16 residues. CDR3 sequence (DNA): TGTGCCAGCAGCCCCCCTAGGTTAGCGGTTAACTACGAGCAGTACTTC. Translating it yields CASSPPRLAVNYEQYF.

The V gene is TRBV10-3, the J gene TRBJ2-1; tentative D call: TRBD1 (5 bases). V lost 2 bases, J lost 6 bases, and 17 bases lay in between. Germline V lookup: CDR1 ENHRY, CDR2 SYGVKD. This CDR3 is 16 amino acids long. The chain's CDR3 is CAISEIGANLGNEQFF. The CDR3, as DNA: TGTGCCATCAGTGAGATTGGGGCGAATTTGGGCAATGAGCAGTTCTTC.

V usage is TRBV19 and J usage is TRBJ1-1; possibly TRBD1 for D (5 bases). V was shortened by 4 bases and J by 1 base, with 16 bases between the two germline ends. Germline assignment: CDR1 LNHDA and CDR2 SQIVND (reference sequence). There are 16 residues in the CDR3. The CDR3 loop is CASSTPTAWGNTEAFF. CDR3 coding DNA: TGTGCCAGTAGTACACCGACAGCATGGGGGAACACTGAAGCTTTCTTT.

This chain joins TRBV5-8 and TRBJ2-4; a possible D gene is TRBD1 (6 bases). CDR3 length: 16 residues. Trimming took off 2 bases at V and 0 bases at J, with 12 bases between the two ends. From germline, CDR1 is SGHTS and CDR2 YDEGEE. This CDR3 reads CASSFRQALAKNIQYF. Written as DNA, the CDR3 is TGTGCCAGCAGCTTTCGACAGGCACTAGCCAAAAACATTCAGTACTTC.

J is TRBJ1-5 and V is TRBV30; D perhaps matches TRBD1 (5 bases). Trimming left V 4 bases short and J 0 bases short, with 10 bases between. Germline-derived CDR1 and CDR2 are GTSNPN and SVGIG (reference sequence). CDR3 length: 14 amino acids. Written as DNA, the CDR3 is TGTGCCTGGACTACAGGTTATAGCAATCAGCCCCAGCATTTT. Its protein is CAWTTGYSNQPQHF.

V and J are TRBV7-6 and TRBJ2-7; D is perhaps TRBD2 (5 bases). The CDR3 runs 16 residues. Germline CDR1 SGHVS, CDR2 FNYEAQ. Deletions cut 5 bases from V and 4 bases from J, with 21 bases between. The CDR3 nucleotides are TGTGCCAGCAGCCGGCTGTCGGGATCGTTTGGGTACGAGCAGTACTTC. Its translation is CASSRLSGSFGYEQYF.

V gene TRBV19 combines with J gene TRBJ1-5; the match to TRBD1 covers 8 bases. The V gene's germline CDR1 is LNHDA and CDR2 SQIVND (reference sequence). Losses at the gene ends were 6 bases for V and 4 bases for J; bases not matched to a gene: 8. This CDR3 comprises 15 residues. CDR3 loop: CASRRPGGGNQPQHF. The CDR3 coding sequence is TGTGCCAGTAGACGACCAGGGGGCGGGAATCAGCCCCAGCATTTT.

This rearrangement joins TRBV5-4 to TRBJ2-1; TRBD2 is a possible D gene (7 bases). Trimming shortened V by 3 bases and J by 6 bases, and 13 bases separated the two germline ends. Germline CDR1 SGHNT, CDR2 YYREEE (reference sequence). The CDR3 runs 14 residues. CDR3 sequence: CASSWRGPGNEQFF. The CDR3 DNA reads TGTGCCAGCAGCTGGCGGGGGCCGGGCAATGAGCAGTTCTTC.

The chain links TRBV19 to TRBJ1-4; D may be TRBD1 (6 bases). The CDR3 spans 16 residues. CDR1 is LNHDA and CDR2 is SQIVND in the germline V gene (reference sequence). The V gene lost 3 bases and the J gene lost 8 bases, with 19 bases spanning the gap. The CDR3 region has the DNA TGTGCCAGTAGTATTGGAACAGGGCTAAACGGGGAAAAACTGTTTTTT. Translation: CASSIGTGLNGEKLFF.

This clone was seen just once. The V and J genes are TRBV29-1 and TRBJ2-3; D unresolved. The germline V gene encodes CDR1 SQVTM and CDR2 ANQGSEA. The CDR3 has 13 amino acids. The V end was cut by 4 bases, the J end by 2 bases, with 10 bases between. The CDR3, as DNA: TGCAGCGTTGTCCTGAGAACCACAGATACGCAGTATTTT. Translation: CSVVLRTTDTQYF.

The chain uses TRBV28 and TRBJ1-4; maybe TRBD1 (5 bases). The CDR3 has 15 residues. Trimming shortened V by 2 bases and J by 3 bases, and 10 bases separated the two germline ends. CDR1 is MDHEN and CDR2 is SYDVKM in the germline V gene. The CDR3 region is CASSLQGIANEKLFF. The CDR3 coding sequence is TGTGCCAGCAGTTTACAGGGCATAGCTAATGAAAAACTGTTTTTT.

The chain links TRBV11-2 to TRBJ2-3; 11 positions match TRBD2. Germline V gives CDR1 SGHAT, CDR2 FQNNGV. This CDR3 spans 16 amino acids. With 4 bases clipped from V and 6 bases from J, the junction kept 9 bases outside the gene matches. The CDR3 reads CASSSELAGELDTQYF. DNA of the CDR3: TGTGCCAGCAGCTCGGAACTAGCGGGAGAGTTGGATACGCAGTATTTT.

With respect to this clone: A junction boundary mismatches the germline segment, possibly from a read error. This rearrangement joins TRBV2 to TRBJ2-7; D uncertain. The germline V gene has CDR1 SNHLY and CDR2 FYNNEI. The CDR3 totals 12 residues. CDR3 protein: CASSDSKRRVHF. The CDR3 DNA reads as TGTGCCAGCAGTGATTCCAAGCGTCGAGTACACTTC.

This chain connects TRBV28 to TRBJ2-3; 9 bases are shared with TRBD2. This CDR3 contains 16 residues. Looked up from germline, CDR1 is MDHEN and CDR2 is SYDVKM. The V segment lost 7 bases and the J segment 4 bases; nucleotides outside the gene matches: 12. The CDR3 region has the DNA TGTGCCAGCACTTTTGGCGGGAGGGCCGGGGCAGATACGCAGTATTTT. Translating gives CASTFGGRAGADTQYF.

This chain links TRBV6-5 with TRBJ2-7, with D tentatively TRBD2 (5 bases). Trimming took 0 bases from V and 5 from J, leaving 11 bases between them. CDR3 length equals 14 residues. Germline V lookup: CDR1 MNHEY, CDR2 SVGAGI. The DNA of the CDR3 is TGTGCCAGCAGTTACTCGGCCGGGATCGACGAGCAGTACTTC. This gives the protein CASSYSAGIDEQYF.